The present entry profiles one T cell receptor (beta chain) with its context. This record belongs to a study of shared clonotypes between healthy human individuals. Those who donated were healthy HIV-negative adults, with no recent acute infections or vaccinations reported. Without sorting, samples used tens of millions of PBMCs for genomic DNA. Genomic DNA of each subset was evenly split across several immunoSEQ plates. 250 to 300 ng DNA, about 30,000 T cell genomes, went into unsorted PBMC replicate PCRs. Profiling relied on immunoSEQ multiplex PCR, and the TCRdb table lists in-frame clones only, not all of them. The data show fewer than 600,000 clones, roughly 77% seen once. The ends were cut back, 3 bases at V and 11 bases at J, with 14 bases in the middle. Germline V gene lookup returns CDR1 KGHSH and CDR2 LQKENI. The CDR3 extends over 13 amino acids.

The chain has TRBV18 and TRBJ1-5; D remains unclear. This clonotype was sampled from a woman between 40 and 50 years old in good health. Some clones in this sample may be carry-over from other donors' samples. The material sequenced was PBMCs. The CDR3 nucleotides are TGTGCCAGCTCACCCGATGCTGGTGAGGCCCAGCATTTT. This translates into CASSPDAGEAQHF.